This T cell receptor beta chain is drawn from a study of T cells after yellow fever vaccination. TCRdb reanalysed the 5' RACE reads using MiXCR and keeps one entry per CDR3 protein. This table holds some 550,000 distinct CDR3 sequences, under 25% found once. V shed 6 bases and J 2 bases; nucleotides not matched to a gene: 3. This CDR3 is built from 13 residues. Germline V CDR1 and CDR2: SQVTM, ANQGSEA. This clonotype was sampled from a man younger than 40 who received the YFV17D yellow fever vaccine. The rearrangement links TRBV29-1 to TRBJ2-7; 11 positions match TRBD2. Sample: PBMCs, taken 15 days after the yellow fever booster vaccination. For the CDR3, the DNA is TGCAGCGTCCTAGCGGGAGGAACCTACGAGCAGTACTTC. Protein product: CSVLAGGTYEQYF.